A selection of T cell receptor beta chains follows, all from one sample in a study of shared clonotypes between healthy human individuals. Data came from immunoSEQ multiplex PCR; TCRdb stores just in-frame clones and leaves some out. The data contain about 2 million clones, about 95% of them singletons. Specimen: naive CD8+ T cells sorted from blood. The receptors derive from a young man in good health. Each CDR3 is given with its conserved first and last residue. The D gene is left open where the match is weak. Part of the rows lack a size; the others show once, few, many or a class for expanded clones.

size	J	D	V	CDR3	DNA
NA	TRBJ2-7	NA	TRBV7-9	CASSLRGHYEQYF	TGTGCCAGCAGCTTGCGCGGCCACTACGAGCAGTACTTC
NA	TRBJ2-5	NA	TRBV13	CASSPPGPHSAQYF	TGTGCCAGCAGCCCCCCGGGCCCCCATTCGGCCCAGTACTTC
few	TRBJ1-3	NA	TRBV4-3	CASSQDRVGTIYF	TGCGCCAGCAGCCAAGACCGGGTAGGCACCATATATTTT
NA	TRBJ2-5	TRBD2	TRBV18	CASSRLAQETKYF	TGTGCCAGTTCCCGACTAGCCCAAGAGACCAAGTACTTC
NA	TRBJ2-5	NA	TRBV25-1	CASSDRPEETQYF	TGTGCCAGCAGTGATCGACCTGAAGAGACCCAGTACTTC
NA	TRBJ2-2	TRBD1	TRBV27	CASSLEPTGVNTGELFF	TGTGCCAGCAGTCTCGAGCCGACAGGGGTAAACACCGGGGAGCTGTTTTTT
NA	TRBJ2-2	NA	TRBV9	CASSVGPAPGELFF	TGTGCCAGCAGCGTAGGCCCGGCCCCCGGGGAGCTGTTTTTT
NA	TRBJ1-5	NA	TRBV15	CATSREMEGDQPQHF	TGTGCCACCAGCAGAGAAATGGAGGGGGACCAGCCCCAGCATTTT
NA	TRBJ2-7	NA	TRBV6-1	CASSERGAYEQYF	TGTGCCAGCAGTGAACGAGGGGCCTACGAGCAGTACTTC
NA	TRBJ1-2	TRBD1	TRBV4-2	CASSPAAQGGFDYGYTF	TGTGCCAGCAGTCCAGCCGCACAGGGGGGTTTTGACTATGGCTACACCTTC
NA	TRBJ2-3	TRBD2	TRBV6-5	CASSHLAERTDTQYF	TGTGCCAGCAGCCACCTAGCGGAACGCACAGATACGCAGTATTTT
NA	TRBJ2-3	NA	TRBV21-1	CASSYAARGSTDTQYF	TGTGCCAGCAGCTACGCTGCCCGGGGATCCACAGATACGCAGTATTTT
once	TRBJ1-2	NA	TRBV5-1	CARSLPGQTGYTF	TGCGCCCGATCCCTCCCGGGGCAAACTGGCTACACCTTC
few	TRBJ2-3	NA	TRBV14	CASSLRTDSTDTQYF	TGTGCCAGCAGCCTCCGGACAGATAGCACAGATACGCAGTATTTT
NA	TRBJ2-7	TRBD1	TRBV4-1	CASSPDSQGAAYEQYF	TGCGCCAGCAGCCCGGATTCACAGGGGGCGGCCTACGAGCAGTACTTC
NA	TRBJ1-6	NA	TRBV23-1	CASSQFCGYNSPLHF	TGCGCCAGCAGTCAATTCTGCGGCTATAATTCACCCCTCCACTTT
few	TRBJ2-2	NA	TRBV19	CASSITPTVTGELFF	TGTGCCAGTAGTATTACGCCGACAGTCACCGGGGAGCTGTTTTTT
NA	TRBJ1-4	NA	TRBV5-1	CASSLETDEKLFF	TGCGCCAGCAGCTTGGAGACAGACGAAAAACTGTTTTTT
NA	TRBJ2-7	NA	TRBV5-1	CASSFHVNGGYEQYF	TGCGCCAGCAGCTTCCATGTTAATGGGGGATACGAGCAGTACTTC
NA	TRBJ2-5	NA	TRBV28	CASSFLRLQETQYF	TGTGCCAGCAGTTTTTTACGATTACAAGAGACCCAGTACTTC
NA	TRBJ2-7	NA	TRBV28	CASSPDRSYEQYF	TGTGCTAGCAGCCCCGACAGGAGCTACGAGCAGTACTTC
NA	TRBJ2-2	NA	TRBV5-1	CASTYNREGTGELFF	TGCGCCAGCACCTACAACAGGGAGGGCACCGGGGAGCTGTTTTTT
NA	TRBJ2-1	TRBD1	TRBV7-9	CASSIGQGAWNEQFF	TGTGCCAGCAGCATTGGACAGGGGGCTTGGAATGAGCAGTTCTTC
NA	TRBJ2-1	TRBD2	TRBV7-6	CASSLLAGGYNEQFF	TGTGCCAGCAGCCTACTAGCGGGGGGTTACAATGAGCAGTTCTTC
NA	TRBJ2-1	NA	TRBV7-9	CASSPGHGLSYNEQFF	TGTGCCAGCAGCCCGGGACACGGCCTCTCCTACAATGAGCAGTTCTTC
NA	TRBJ2-3	TRBD2	TRBV2	CASSEGSAGGLDDTQYF	TGTGCCAGCAGTGAAGGATCAGCGGGAGGGCTAGACGATACGCAGTATTTT
NA	TRBJ2-7	TRBD1	TRBV13	CASRLGQGYEQYF	TGTGCCAGCCGACTCGGACAGGGCTACGAGCAGTACTTC
NA	TRBJ2-3	TRBD2	TRBV6-6	CASSYLAGGPTDTQYF	TGTGCCAGCAGTTACTTAGCGGGAGGACCCACAGATACGCAGTATTTT
NA	TRBJ2-5	NA	TRBV6-6	CASSYPDQETQYF	TGTGCCAGCAGTTACCCGGACCAAGAGACCCAGTACTTC
NA	TRBJ2-3	TRBD1	TRBV7-9	CASSISTGTDTQYF	TGTGCCAGCAGCATCTCGACAGGGACAGATACGCAGTATTTT
once	TRBJ2-7	TRBD2	TRBV6-5	CASRSLAGSSYEQYF	TGTGCCAGCAGGTCCCTAGCGGGCAGCTCCTACGAGCAGTACTTC
NA	TRBJ2-3	TRBD1	TRBV9	CASSVGDRAGPDTQYF	TGTGCCAGCAGCGTAGGGGACAGGGCCGGACCAGATACGCAGTATTTT
NA	TRBJ1-2	NA	TRBV5-6	CASTSLNYGYTF	TGTGCCAGCACCTCCCTAAACTATGGCTACACCTTC